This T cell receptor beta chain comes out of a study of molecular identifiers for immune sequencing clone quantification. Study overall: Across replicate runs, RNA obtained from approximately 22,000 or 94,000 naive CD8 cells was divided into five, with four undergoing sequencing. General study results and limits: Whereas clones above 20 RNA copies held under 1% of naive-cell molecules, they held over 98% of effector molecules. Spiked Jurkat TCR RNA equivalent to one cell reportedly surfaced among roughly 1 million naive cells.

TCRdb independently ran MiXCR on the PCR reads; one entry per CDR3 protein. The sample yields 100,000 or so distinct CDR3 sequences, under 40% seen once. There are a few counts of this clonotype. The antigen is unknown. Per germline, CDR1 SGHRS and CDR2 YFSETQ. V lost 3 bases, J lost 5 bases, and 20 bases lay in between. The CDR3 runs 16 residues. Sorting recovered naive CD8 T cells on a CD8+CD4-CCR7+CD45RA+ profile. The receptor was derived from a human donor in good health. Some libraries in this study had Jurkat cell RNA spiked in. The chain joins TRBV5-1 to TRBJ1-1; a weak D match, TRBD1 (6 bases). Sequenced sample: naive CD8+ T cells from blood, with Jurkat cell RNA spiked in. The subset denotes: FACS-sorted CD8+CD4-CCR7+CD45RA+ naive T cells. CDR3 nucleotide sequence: TGCGCCAGCAGCTCCGAGGGGGTCGGGGGGGGGACTGAAGCTTTCTTT. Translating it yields CASSSEGVGGGTEAFF.